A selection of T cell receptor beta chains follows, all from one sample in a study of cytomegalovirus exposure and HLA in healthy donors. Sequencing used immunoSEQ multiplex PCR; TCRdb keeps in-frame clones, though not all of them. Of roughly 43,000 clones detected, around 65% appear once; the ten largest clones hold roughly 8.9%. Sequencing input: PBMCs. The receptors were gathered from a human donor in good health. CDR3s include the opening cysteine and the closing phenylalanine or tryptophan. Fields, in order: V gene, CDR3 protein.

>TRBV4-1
CASSQVTSGYTF
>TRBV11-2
CASSEGLFENIQYF
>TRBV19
CASSMLRDSRYYGYTF
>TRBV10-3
CATRTGGNTIYF
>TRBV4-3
CASSRGQPDYGYTF
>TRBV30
CAWDPQGYSEAFF
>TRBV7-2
CASSLNRADEKLFF
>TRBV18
CASSPPSGGDQPQHF
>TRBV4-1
CASSQGRGKFSGNTIYF
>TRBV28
CASSLGVRETQYF
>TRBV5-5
CASSSVPGQGLYEQYF
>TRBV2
CASSPTGGANEKLFF
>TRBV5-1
CASSPGTVGTDTQYF
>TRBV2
CASSEFGGSNQPQHF
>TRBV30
CAWSVRSPAEQYF
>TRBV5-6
CASSLTQGNGYTF
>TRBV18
CASSDMRGPYEQYF
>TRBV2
CASSSGDEKLFF
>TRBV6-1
CASSKRTGVTGELFF
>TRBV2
CASSLDRHSYEQYF